Each of the 7 T cell receptor beta chains below was sequenced from the same sample in a study of shared clonotypes between healthy human individuals. Clones were sequenced by immunoSEQ multiplex PCR, and TCRdb holds only the in-frame ones, with some missing. The sample holds more than 2 million clones; 90% to 95% are singletons and the top ten take more than 1.5%. Cells designated naive CD8 were CD45RO-negative and were positively selected for CCR7, with terminally differentiated effector memory CD45RA+ cells excluded. Sequencing input: naive CD8+ T cells from PBMCs. These receptor sequences come from a man younger than 30 in good health. Some clones in this sample may be carry-over from other donors' samples.

CDR3: CASSLSVWGNTEAFF. CDR3 sequence (DNA): TGTGCCAGCAGTTTATCCGTTTGGGGGAACACTGAAGCTTTCTTT. V is TRBV28 and J is TRBJ1-1, with D unclear. Germline assignment: CDR1 MDHEN and CDR2 SYDVKM. The CDR3 loop spans 15 amino acids. Trimming shortened V by 1 base and J by 1 base, and 10 bases separated the two germline ends.

The rearrangement uses TRBV27 and TRBJ2-1; D gene ambiguous. The CDR3 is 13 amino acids. Per the germline V gene, CDR1 is MNHEY and CDR2 is SMNVEV (reference sequence). V lost 5 bases and J lost 4, with 9 bases in between. CDR3 sequence: CASSQGYYNEQFF. The CDR3 DNA reads TGTGCCAGCAGTCAAGGATATTACAATGAGCAGTTCTTC.

The rearrangement uses TRBV5-6 and TRBJ2-1; D ambiguous. Germline CDR1 SGHDT, CDR2 YYEEEE. The CDR3 loop spans 13 amino acids. The ends were cut back, 5 bases at V and 10 bases at J, with 16 bases in the middle. The CDR3 DNA sequence: TGTGCCAGCAGTCCCGGCCGAACAAGGGAGCAGTTCTTC. Amino acids: CASSPGRTREQFF.

This clone was recorded a few times. The J gene is TRBJ1-1, the V gene TRBV27; maybe TRBD1 (5 bases). Germline V gene lookup returns CDR1 MNHEY and CDR2 SMNVEV (reference sequence). The CDR3 sequence is 13 residues long. V was clipped by 6 bases and J by 2 bases, with 10 bases between them. The CDR3, as DNA: TGTGCCAGCAGGGGGGGACCCAACACTGAAGCTTTCTTT. Translated: CASRGGPNTEAFF.

This clone was seen once. J is TRBJ1-2 and V is TRBV7-9; D uncertain. V lost 5 bases, J lost 6 bases, and 13 bases lay in between. The CDR3 is made up of 13 amino acids. The germline V gene has CDR1 SEHNR and CDR2 FQNEAQ (reference sequence). The CDR3, as DNA: TGTGCCAGCAGCCCGGGCCGAACCCATGGCTACACCTTC. As protein: CASSPGRTHGYTF.

Regarding this clone: The sample carries other DNA sequences with the same CDR3. V gene TRBV27 combines with J gene TRBJ2-6; 7 nucleotides match TRBD2. CDR3 size: 16 residues. Per germline, CDR1 MNHEY and CDR2 SMNVEV (reference sequence). With 0 bases clipped from V and 2 bases from J, the junction kept 1 base outside the gene matches. The DNA for the CDR3 is TGTGCCAGCAGTTTATCTGGGGGGGCTGGGGCCAACGTCCTGACTTTC. Amino acids: CASSLSGGAGANVLTF.

The chain couples TRBV7-7 to TRBJ2-5; a weak D match, TRBD2 (6 bases). This CDR3 has 14 amino acids. Trimming took 3 bases from V and 1 from J, leaving 9 bases between them. CDR1 and CDR2 from the germline V gene are SSHAT and FNYEAQ (reference sequence). The CDR3 region has the DNA TGTGCCAGCAGCTTGGTAGCGGTCCAAGAGACCCAGTACTTC. Its translation is CASSLVAVQETQYF.